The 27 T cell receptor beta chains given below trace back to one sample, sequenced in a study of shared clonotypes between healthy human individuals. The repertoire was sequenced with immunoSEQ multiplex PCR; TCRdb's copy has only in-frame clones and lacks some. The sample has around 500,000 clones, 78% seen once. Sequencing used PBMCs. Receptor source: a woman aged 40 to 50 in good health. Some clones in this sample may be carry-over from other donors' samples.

DNA for the CDR3: TGCAGCGTGGGGGGACCCCAAGAGACCCAGTACTTC. Translating it yields CSVGGPQETQYF. The gene calls are TRBV29-1 and TRBJ2-5; D perhaps matches TRBD2 (6 bases). Trimming took off 6 bases at V and 1 base at J, with 9 bases between the two ends. This CDR3 contains 12 residues. Germline assignment: CDR1 SQVTM and CDR2 ANQGSEA.

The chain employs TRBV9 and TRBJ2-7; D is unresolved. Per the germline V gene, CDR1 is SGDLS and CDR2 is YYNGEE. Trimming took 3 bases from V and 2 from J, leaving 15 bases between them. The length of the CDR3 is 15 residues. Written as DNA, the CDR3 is TGTGCCAGCAGCGCGGACCCAGCAAAACCCTACGAGCAGTACTTC. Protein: CASSADPAKPYEQYF. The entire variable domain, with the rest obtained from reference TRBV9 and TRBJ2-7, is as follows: DSGVTQTPKHLITATGQRVTLRCSPRSGDLSVYWYQQSLDQGLQFLIQYYNGEERAKGNILERFSAQQFPDLHSELNLSSLELGDSALYFCASSADPAKPYEQYFGPGTRLTVT.

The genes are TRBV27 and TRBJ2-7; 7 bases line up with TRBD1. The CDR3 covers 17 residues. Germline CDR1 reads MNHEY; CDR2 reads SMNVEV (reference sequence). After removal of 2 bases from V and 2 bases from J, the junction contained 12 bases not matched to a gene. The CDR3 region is CASSLRAWDRTPYEQYF. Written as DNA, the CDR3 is TGTGCCAGCAGTTTACGGGCCTGGGACAGAACCCCCTACGAGCAGTACTTC.

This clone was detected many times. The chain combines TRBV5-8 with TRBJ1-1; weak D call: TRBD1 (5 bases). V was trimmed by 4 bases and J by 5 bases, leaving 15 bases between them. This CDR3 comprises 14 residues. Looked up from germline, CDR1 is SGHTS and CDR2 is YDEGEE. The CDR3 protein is CASSPRGAWTEAFF. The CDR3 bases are TGTGCCAGCAGCCCTCGAGGGGCTTGGACTGAAGCTTTCTTT. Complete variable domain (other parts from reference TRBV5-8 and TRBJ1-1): EAGVTQSPTHLIKTRGQQATLRCSPISGHTSVYWYQQALGLGLQFLLWYDEGEERNRGNFPPRFSGRQFPNYSSELNVNALELEDSALYLCASSPRGAWTEAFFGQGTRLTVV.

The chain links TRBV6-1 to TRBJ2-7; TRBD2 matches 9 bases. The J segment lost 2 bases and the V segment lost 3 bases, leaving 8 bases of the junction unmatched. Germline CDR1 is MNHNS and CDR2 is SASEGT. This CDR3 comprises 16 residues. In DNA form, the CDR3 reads TGTGCCAGCAGTGATTCCGGGACTAGCTCCCCCTACGAGCAGTACTTC. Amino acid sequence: CASSDSGTSSPYEQYF.

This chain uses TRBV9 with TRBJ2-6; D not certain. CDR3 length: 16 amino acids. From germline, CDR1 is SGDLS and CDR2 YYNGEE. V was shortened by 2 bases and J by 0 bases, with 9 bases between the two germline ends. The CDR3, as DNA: TGTGCCAGCAGCGTCACAGCGCACTCTGGGGCCAACGTCCTGACTTTC. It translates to CASSVTAHSGANVLTF.

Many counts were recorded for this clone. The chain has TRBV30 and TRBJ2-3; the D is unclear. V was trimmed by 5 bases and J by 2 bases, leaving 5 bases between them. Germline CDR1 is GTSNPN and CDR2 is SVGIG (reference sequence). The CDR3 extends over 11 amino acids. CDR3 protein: CAWVDTDTQYF. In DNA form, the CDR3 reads TGTGCCTGGGTCGACACAGATACGCAGTATTTT.

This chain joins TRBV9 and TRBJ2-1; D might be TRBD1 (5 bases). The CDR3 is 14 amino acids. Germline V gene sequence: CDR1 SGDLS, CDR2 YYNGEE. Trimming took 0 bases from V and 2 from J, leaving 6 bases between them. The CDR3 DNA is TGTGCCAGCAGCGTAGGGGGCCCCTACAATGAGCAGTTCTTC. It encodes CASSVGGPYNEQFF. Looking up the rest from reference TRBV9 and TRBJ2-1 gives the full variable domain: DSGVTQTPKHLITATGQRVTLRCSPRSGDLSVYWYQQSLDQGLQFLIQYYNGEERAKGNILERFSAQQFPDLHSELNLSSLELGDSALYFCASSVGGPYNEQFFGPGTRLTVL.

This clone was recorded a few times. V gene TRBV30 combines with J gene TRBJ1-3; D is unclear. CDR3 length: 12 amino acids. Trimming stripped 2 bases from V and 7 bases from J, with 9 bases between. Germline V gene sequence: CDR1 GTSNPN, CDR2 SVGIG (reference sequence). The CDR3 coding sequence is TGTGCCTGGAGTCCGACCGTGAACACCATATATTTT. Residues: CAWSPTVNTIYF.

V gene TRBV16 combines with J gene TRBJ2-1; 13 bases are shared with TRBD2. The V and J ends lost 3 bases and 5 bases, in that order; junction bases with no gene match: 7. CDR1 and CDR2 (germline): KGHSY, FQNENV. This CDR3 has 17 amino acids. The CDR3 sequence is CASSQPQGLAGNNEQFF. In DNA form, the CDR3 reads TGTGCCAGCAGCCAGCCTCAGGGACTAGCGGGAAACAATGAGCAGTTCTTC.

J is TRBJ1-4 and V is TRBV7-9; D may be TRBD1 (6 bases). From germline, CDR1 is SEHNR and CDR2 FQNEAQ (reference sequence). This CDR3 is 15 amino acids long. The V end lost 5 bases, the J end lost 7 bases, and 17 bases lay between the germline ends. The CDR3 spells CASSPGQPGGEKLFF. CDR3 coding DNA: TGTGCCAGCAGCCCCGGACAGCCGGGAGGTGAAAAACTGTTTTTT.

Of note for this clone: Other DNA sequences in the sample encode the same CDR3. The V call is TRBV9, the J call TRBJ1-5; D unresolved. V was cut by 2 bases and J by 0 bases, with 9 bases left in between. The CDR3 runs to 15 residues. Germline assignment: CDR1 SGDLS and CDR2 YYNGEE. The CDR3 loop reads CASSVTPYSNQPQHF. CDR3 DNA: TGTGCCAGCAGCGTGACACCTTATAGCAATCAGCCCCAGCATTTT.

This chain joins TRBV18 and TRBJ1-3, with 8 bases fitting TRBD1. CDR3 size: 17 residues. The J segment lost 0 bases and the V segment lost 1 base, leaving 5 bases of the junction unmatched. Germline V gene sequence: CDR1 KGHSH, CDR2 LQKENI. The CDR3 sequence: CASSPRQGATSGNTIYF. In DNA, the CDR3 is TGTGCCAGCTCACCACGGCAGGGGGCAACCTCTGGAAACACCATATATTTT.

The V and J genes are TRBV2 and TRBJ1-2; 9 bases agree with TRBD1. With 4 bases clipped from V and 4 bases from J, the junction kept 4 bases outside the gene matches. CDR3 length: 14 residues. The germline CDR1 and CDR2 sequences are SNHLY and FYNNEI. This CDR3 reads CASSVQQGAYGYTF. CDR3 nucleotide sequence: TGTGCCAGCAGTGTTCAACAGGGGGCCTATGGCTACACCTTC.

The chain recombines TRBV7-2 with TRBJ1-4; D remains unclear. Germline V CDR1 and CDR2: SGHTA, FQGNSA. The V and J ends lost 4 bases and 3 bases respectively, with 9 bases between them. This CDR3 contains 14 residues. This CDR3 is CASSSDSSNEKLFF. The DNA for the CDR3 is TGTGCCAGCAGCTCCGACTCATCTAATGAAAAACTGTTTTTT.

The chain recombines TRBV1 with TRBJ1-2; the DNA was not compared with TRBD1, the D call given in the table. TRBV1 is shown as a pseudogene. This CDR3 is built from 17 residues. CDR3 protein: CTSSQDWTGSSLCGYTF. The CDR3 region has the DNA TGCACCAGCAGCCAAGATTGGACAGGGAGTTCCCTCTGTGGCTACACCTTC.

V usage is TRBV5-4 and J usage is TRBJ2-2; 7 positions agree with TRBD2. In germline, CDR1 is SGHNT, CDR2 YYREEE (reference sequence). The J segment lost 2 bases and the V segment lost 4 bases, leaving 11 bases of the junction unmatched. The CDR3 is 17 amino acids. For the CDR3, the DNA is TGTGCCAGCAGCCCAAGAGGGGCGGGAGTAAACACCGGGGAGCTGTTTTTT. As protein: CASSPRGAGVNTGELFF.

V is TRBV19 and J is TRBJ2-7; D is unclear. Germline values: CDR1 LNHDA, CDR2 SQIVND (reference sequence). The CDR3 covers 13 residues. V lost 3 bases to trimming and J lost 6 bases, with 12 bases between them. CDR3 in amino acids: CASSMGPGGEQYF. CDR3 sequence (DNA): TGTGCCAGTAGTATGGGTCCCGGCGGCGAGCAGTACTTC. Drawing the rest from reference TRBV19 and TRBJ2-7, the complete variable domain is DGGITQSPKYLFRKEGQNVTLSCEQNLNHDAMYWYRQDPGQGLRLIYYSQIVNDFQKGDIAEGYSVSREKKESFPLTVTSAQKNPTAFYLCASSMGPGGEQYFGPGTRLTVT.

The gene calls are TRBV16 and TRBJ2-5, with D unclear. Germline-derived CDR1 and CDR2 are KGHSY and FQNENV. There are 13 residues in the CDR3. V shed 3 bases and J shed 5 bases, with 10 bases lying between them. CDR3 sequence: CASSQGLEETQYF. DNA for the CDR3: TGTGCCAGCAGCCAGGGTCTGGAGGAGACCCAGTACTTC. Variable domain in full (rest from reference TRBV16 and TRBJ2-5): GEEVAQTPKHLVRGEGQKAKLYCAPIKGHSYVFWYQQVLKNEFKFLISFQNENVFDETGMPKERFSAKCLPNSPCSLEIQATKLEDSAVYFCASSQGLEETQYFGPGTRLLVL.

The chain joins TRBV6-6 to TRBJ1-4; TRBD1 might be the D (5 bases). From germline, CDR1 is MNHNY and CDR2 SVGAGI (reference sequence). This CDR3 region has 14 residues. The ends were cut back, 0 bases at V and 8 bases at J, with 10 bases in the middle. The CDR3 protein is CASSYSTGGEKLFF. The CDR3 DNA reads TGTGCCAGCAGTTACTCTACAGGAGGCGAAAAACTGTTTTTT.

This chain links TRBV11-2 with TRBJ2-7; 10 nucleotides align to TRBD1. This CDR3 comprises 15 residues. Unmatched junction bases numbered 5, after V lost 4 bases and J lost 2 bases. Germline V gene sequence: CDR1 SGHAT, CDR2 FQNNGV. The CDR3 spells CASSSTDRGTYEQYF. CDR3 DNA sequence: TGTGCCAGCAGCTCAACGGACAGGGGGACCTACGAGCAGTACTTC.

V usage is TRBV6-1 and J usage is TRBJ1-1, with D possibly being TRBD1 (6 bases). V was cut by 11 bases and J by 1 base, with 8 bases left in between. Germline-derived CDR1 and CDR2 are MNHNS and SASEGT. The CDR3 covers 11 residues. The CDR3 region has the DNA TGTGCCGGGGGCTCGAACACTGAAGCTTTCTTT. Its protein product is CAGGSNTEAFF.

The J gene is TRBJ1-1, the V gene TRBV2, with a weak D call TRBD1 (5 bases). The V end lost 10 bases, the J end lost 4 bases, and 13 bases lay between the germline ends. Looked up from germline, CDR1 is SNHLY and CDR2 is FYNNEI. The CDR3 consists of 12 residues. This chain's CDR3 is CATRAAGTEAFF. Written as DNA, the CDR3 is TGTGCCACCAGGGCGGCGGGCACTGAAGCTTTCTTT.

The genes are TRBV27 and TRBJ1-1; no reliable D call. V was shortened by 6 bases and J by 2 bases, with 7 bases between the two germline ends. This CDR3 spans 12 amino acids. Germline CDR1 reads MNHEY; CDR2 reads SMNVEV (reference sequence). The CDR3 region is CASRSTNTEAFF. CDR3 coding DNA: TGTGCCAGCAGAAGTACTAACACTGAAGCTTTCTTT.

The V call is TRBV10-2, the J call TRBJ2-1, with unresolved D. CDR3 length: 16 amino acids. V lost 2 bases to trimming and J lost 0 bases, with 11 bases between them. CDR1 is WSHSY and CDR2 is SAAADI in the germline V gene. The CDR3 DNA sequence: TGCGCCAGCAGTGAGAATCCGGTTAGCTCCTACAATGAGCAGTTCTTC. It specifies CASSENPVSSYNEQFF.

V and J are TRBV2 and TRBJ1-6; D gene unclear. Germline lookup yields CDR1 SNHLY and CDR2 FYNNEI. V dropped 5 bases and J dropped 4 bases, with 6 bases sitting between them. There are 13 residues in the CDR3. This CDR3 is CASSPAYNSPLHF. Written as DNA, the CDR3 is TGTGCCAGCAGTCCCGCGTATAATTCACCCCTCCACTTT.

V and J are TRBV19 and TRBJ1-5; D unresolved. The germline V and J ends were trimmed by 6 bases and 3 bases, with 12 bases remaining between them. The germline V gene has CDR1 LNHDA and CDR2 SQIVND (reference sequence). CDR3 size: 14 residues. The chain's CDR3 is CASSWQRFNQPQHF. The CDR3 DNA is TGTGCCAGTAGCTGGCAGAGGTTCAATCAGCCCCAGCATTTT.